This paragraph covers one T cell receptor (beta chain) sequence. This entry is derived from a study of blood T cell repertoires in COVID-19. In the study overall: Samples taken during acute and convalescent COVID-19 were collected in the United States, Italy and Spain.

Produced via immunoSEQ multiplex PCR; TCRdb's table is partial and in-frame only. The sample has about 250,000 clones; 70% to 90% are singletons. Trimming left V 0 bases short and J 9 bases short, with 12 bases between. The CDR3 spans 15 residues. Looked up from germline, CDR1 is LNHNV and CDR2 is YYDKDF (reference sequence). This chain joins TRBV15 and TRBJ1-6, with D tentatively TRBD1 (6 bases). The sequence was collected from a woman aged 25 to 39 with active or convalescent COVID-19. Specimen: peripheral blood. Written as DNA, the CDR3 is TGTGCCACCAGCAGAGACGGGACATTGGGTTCACCCCTCCACTTT. Protein sequence: CATSRDGTLGSPLHF.